This T cell receptor beta chain was captured by sequencing in a study of human T cells and chemical hapten exposure. TCRdb analysed the RACE reads with MiXCR anew, one entry per CDR3 protein. This table holds roughly 60,000 distinct CDR3 sequences, 5.5% to 7.5% found once. Ten or more counts support this clonotype. Time point defined: pre-sensitization, week 0. The treatment here: therapeutic diphenylcyclopropenone sensitization with weekly scalp DPC. The V end was cut by 3 bases, the J end by 2 bases, with 10 bases between. Per germline, CDR1 SNHLY and CDR2 FYNNEI. The CDR3 runs to 14 residues. This sample comprised whole blood, obtained in connection with sensitization to the hapten diphenylcyclopropenone (DPC). The sequence came from a woman aged 30 to 39 with alopecia areata. Some clones in this sample may be carry-over from other donors' samples. The chain is built from TRBV2 and TRBJ2-5; D is possibly TRBD2 (5 bases). The CDR3 loop reads CASSDEGTQETQYF. CDR3 nucleotide sequence: TGTGCCAGCAGTGATGAGGGAACTCAAGAGACCCAGTACTTC.